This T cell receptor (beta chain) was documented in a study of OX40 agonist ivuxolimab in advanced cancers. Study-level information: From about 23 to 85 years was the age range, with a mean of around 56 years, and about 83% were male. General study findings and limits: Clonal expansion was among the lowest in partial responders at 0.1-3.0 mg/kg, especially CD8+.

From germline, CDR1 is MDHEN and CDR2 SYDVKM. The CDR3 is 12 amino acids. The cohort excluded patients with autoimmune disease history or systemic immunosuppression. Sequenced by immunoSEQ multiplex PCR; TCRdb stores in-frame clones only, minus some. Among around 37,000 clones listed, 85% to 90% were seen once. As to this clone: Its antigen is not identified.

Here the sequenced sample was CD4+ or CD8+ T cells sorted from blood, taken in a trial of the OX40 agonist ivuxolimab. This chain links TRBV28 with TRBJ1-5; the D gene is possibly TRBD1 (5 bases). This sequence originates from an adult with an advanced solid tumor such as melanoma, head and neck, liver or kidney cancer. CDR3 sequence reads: CAGGEYNQPQHF. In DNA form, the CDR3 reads TGTGCTGGAGGGGAGTACAATCAGCCCCAGCATTTT.